Presented here are 20 T cell receptor beta chains from one specimen sequenced in a study of Graves' ophthalmopathy and Graves' hyperthyroidism. From RNA, the CDR3 regions of TCR beta chains were amplified and sequenced. The first-round RT-PCR employed HTBI primers together with the Qiagen OneStep RT-PCR kit. A multiplex PCR was then performed as the second round. TCRdb redid the calling of the multiplex PCR reads with MiXCR, one entry per CDR3 protein. The data show around 400,000 distinct CDR3 sequences, around 16% seen once. The sample consisted of peripheral blood. The receptors originated from a woman in her late teens or twenties with Graves' ophthalmopathy.

The genes are TRBV5-1 and TRBJ2-7; TRBD1 matches at 7 bases. Germline CDR1 SGHRS, CDR2 YFSETQ. The CDR3 is made up of 14 amino acids. The ends lost 5 bases at V and 6 bases at J; junction bases unmatched: 11. As DNA, the CDR3 is TGCGCCAGCAGGTGGGACAGCTTATTCTCCGAGCAGTACTTC. This encodes CASRWDSLFSEQYF.

Many counts were recorded for this clonotype. The rearrangement links TRBV12-3 or TRBV12-4 to TRBJ2-7; tentatively, D is TRBD1 (6 bases). CDR3 length: 14 amino acids. V lost 6 bases and J lost 0, with 12 bases in between. The chain's CDR3 is CASRRRQVSYEQYF. In DNA form, the CDR3 reads TGTGCCAGCAGGCGACGACAGGTCTCCTACGAGCAGTACTTC.

This clonotype was seen ten or more times. The chain is built from TRBV3-1 and TRBJ2-5; 11 nucleotides match TRBD1. The CDR3 has 17 residues. With 0 bases clipped from V and 5 bases from J, the junction kept 8 bases outside the gene matches. The germline gives CDR1 LGHDT, CDR2 YNNKEL (reference sequence). The CDR3 is CASSQDRRTGGSETQYF. The CDR3 bases are TGTGCCAGCAGCCAAGACCGCCGGACAGGGGGCTCCGAGACCCAGTACTTC.

This clonotype was counted at least ten times. The chain joins TRBV5-1 to TRBJ1-2; D possibly corresponds to TRBD1 (6 bases). The V end lost 4 bases, the J end lost 0 bases, and 16 bases lay between the germline ends. The CDR3 is 16 residues long. Germline lookup yields CDR1 SGHRS and CDR2 YFSETQ. The CDR3 region is CASSKELGATNYGYTF. The CDR3 nucleotides read TGCGCCAGCAGCAAGGAATTGGGGGCGACTAACTATGGCTACACCTTC.

Ten or more counts support this clonotype. The chain has TRBV20-1 and TRBJ2-7; 7 bases map to TRBD2. The J segment lost 3 bases and the V segment lost 0 bases, leaving 8 bases of the junction unmatched. The CDR3 sequence is 15 residues long. Germline V gives CDR1 DFQATT, CDR2 SNEGSKA (reference sequence). CDR3 in DNA: TGCAGTGCTAGAGATCCCCTGCAGCGGGACTACGAGCAGTACTTC. Translated: CSARDPLQRDYEQYF.

This clonotype was counted at least ten times. The chain joins TRBV20-1 to TRBJ2-7, with 12 nucleotides matching TRBD1. The CDR3 length is 14 residues. The J segment lost 5 bases and the V segment lost 2 bases, leaving 4 bases of the junction unmatched. Germline V gene data show CDR1 as DFQATT and CDR2 as SNEGSKA (reference sequence). CDR3 nucleotide sequence: TGCAGTGCTAGACCGGGACAGGGGGCGAACGAGCAGTACTTC. As protein: CSARPGQGANEQYF.

This clonotype was picked up many times. V and J are TRBV7-2 and TRBJ2-2; 11 bases line up with TRBD2. The germline V gene has CDR1 SGHTA and CDR2 FQGNSA. Unmatched junction bases numbered 12, after V lost 4 bases and J lost 8 bases. The CDR3 contains 17 residues. CDR3 region: CASSSSTSGGPRGELFF. CDR3 nucleotide sequence: TGTGCCAGCAGCTCATCAACTAGCGGGGGCCCACGGGGGGAGCTGTTTTTT.

This clonotype has at least ten counts. The rearrangement joins TRBV28 to TRBJ2-7; 8 bases map to TRBD1. Trimming at V came to 0 bases and at J to 5 bases, leaving 6 bases not matched to a gene. This CDR3 region has 15 residues. The germline V gene encodes CDR1 MDHEN and CDR2 SYDVKM. The CDR3 region is CASSLWAGGRNEQYF. In DNA, the CDR3 is TGTGCCAGCAGTTTATGGGCAGGGGGCCGGAACGAGCAGTACTTC.

This clonotype was recorded at least ten times. The J gene is TRBJ1-1, the V gene TRBV19; D gene uncertain. V lost 0 bases and J 1 base, leaving 6 bases between the germline ends. The CDR3 has 14 residues. CDR1 is LNHDA, CDR2 SQIVND, per germline (reference sequence). CDR3 region: CASSIDTSNTEAFF. CDR3 in DNA: TGTGCCAGTAGTATAGATACTTCGAACACTGAAGCTTTCTTT.

This chain links TRBV11-2 with TRBJ2-7, with TRBD2 matching 10 bases. Germline CDR1 and CDR2: SGHAT and FQNNGV. There are 16 residues in the CDR3. Trimming removed 5 bases from V and 3 bases from J; junction bases left unmatched: 10. The CDR3 loop reads CASSPKPAGGFYEQYF. CDR3 nucleotides: TGTGCCAGCAGCCCCAAACCAGCGGGGGGGTTCTACGAGCAGTACTTC.

This clonotype came up many times. The chain is built from TRBV12-3 or TRBV12-4 and TRBJ1-1; TRBD1 might be the D (6 bases). The V end was cut by 3 bases, the J end by 5 bases, with 16 bases between. The CDR3 length is 15 residues. CDR3 loop: CASSFGGGVGTEAFF. DNA of the CDR3: TGTGCCAGCAGTTTCGGAGGGGGTGTTGGGACTGAAGCTTTCTTT.

The table lists this clonotype with many counts. The chain is built from TRBV11-2 and TRBJ2-7; no reliable D call. V was pared by 2 bases and J by 0 bases, with 8 bases between. The germline CDR1 and CDR2 sequences are SGHAT and FQNNGV. CDR3 length: 14 amino acids. In DNA, the CDR3 is TGTGCCAGCAGCTTATTTGGGGACTCCTACGAGCAGTACTTC. Protein: CASSLFGDSYEQYF.

This clonotype was counted many times. The CDR3 sequence is CASSKGGAGSYEQYF. CDR3 nucleotide sequence: TGTGCCAGCAGCAAGGGGGGCGCAGGCTCCTACGAGCAGTACTTC. This rearrangement joins TRBV7-2 to TRBJ2-7; the D call may be TRBD1 or TRBD2 (6 bases each). V was trimmed by 5 bases and J by 0 bases, leaving 14 bases between them. This CDR3 has 15 residues. Germline V gene sequence: CDR1 SGHTA, CDR2 FQGNSA.

This clonotype was picked up many times. This chain links TRBV20-1 with TRBJ1-1; D is undetermined. The V gene lost 8 bases and the J gene lost 0 bases, with 16 bases spanning the gap. CDR3 length: 14 residues. Germline V gene data show CDR1 as DFQATT and CDR2 as SNEGSKA (reference sequence). This chain's CDR3 is CSPRPAGVNTEAFF. In DNA form, the CDR3 reads TGCAGTCCAAGGCCCGCGGGAGTGAACACTGAAGCTTTCTTT.

This clonotype appeared many times. The chain is built from TRBV28 and TRBJ2-7; D may be TRBD1 or TRBD2 (5 bases each). This CDR3 has 13 amino acids. With 7 bases removed from V and 4 bases from J, the gap between germline ends came to 14 bases. Per germline, CDR1 MDHEN and CDR2 SYDVKM. The CDR3 loop is CASTWGTDYEQYF. The DNA for the CDR3 is TGTGCCAGCACGTGGGGGACCGATTACGAGCAGTACTTC.

This clonotype was seen repeatedly, ten times or more. The chain has TRBV30 and TRBJ1-1; no firm D call. CDR3 length equals 12 residues. The germline V gene has CDR1 GTSNPN and CDR2 SVGIG (reference sequence). Deletions cut 4 bases from V and 5 bases from J, with 11 bases between. The CDR3 DNA is TGTGCCTGGACGGGTTATGGGACTGAAGCTTTCTTT. This sequence encodes CAWTGYGTEAFF.

This clonotype was picked up many times. The V call is TRBV27, the J call TRBJ2-2; 7 positions agree with TRBD2. This CDR3 contains 16 residues. Looked up from germline, CDR1 is MNHEY and CDR2 is SMNVEV (reference sequence). With V trimmed by 1 base and J by 3 bases, 5 bases remained unmatched. CDR3: CASSLLGGSYTGELFF. The DNA of the CDR3 is TGTGCCAGCAGTTTATTGGGCGGGAGTTACACCGGGGAGCTGTTTTTT.

This clonotype was seen at least ten times. This chain links TRBV6-1 with TRBJ2-7, with a possible D match to TRBD1 (5 bases). This CDR3 is built from 14 residues. Trimming took 0 bases from V and 3 from J, leaving 9 bases between them. Germline CDR1 and CDR2: MNHNS and SASEGT. The CDR3 region has the DNA TGTGCCAGCAGTGAAGCGGCAGGGTTCTACGAGCAGTACTTC. This sequence encodes CASSEAAGFYEQYF.

This clonotype showed up many times. The chain uses TRBV7-9 and TRBJ2-2; 7 bases line up with TRBD2. Trimming cost V 8 bases and J 5 bases; bases outside gene matches: 8. This CDR3 comprises 14 residues. Germline CDR1 and CDR2: SEHNR and FQNEAQ (reference sequence). The CDR3 here is CASAGLAETGELFF. The CDR3 DNA is TGTGCCAGCGCCGGGCTAGCGGAGACCGGGGAGCTGTTTTTT.

This clonotype has a count of ten or more. The rearrangement joins TRBV24-1 to TRBJ1-5; D gene unclear. Trimming shortened V by 5 bases and J by 0 bases, and 10 bases separated the two germline ends. The germline V gene has CDR1 KGHDR and CDR2 SFDVKD. The CDR3 runs to 15 residues. This CDR3 is CATSVGDISNQPQHF. The CDR3 DNA follows: TGTGCCACCAGTGTGGGAGATATTAGCAATCAGCCCCAGCATTTT.